One and the same sample provided the 17 T cell receptor beta chains below, sequenced in a study of blood T cell repertoires in COVID-19. Sequenced by immunoSEQ multiplex PCR; TCRdb stores in-frame clones only, minus some. The sample consists of some 400,000 clones, approximately 92% of them appearing once. The sequenced sample consisted of PBMCs or T cells enriched from blood (not recorded which). These receptors all come from a man aged 25 to 40 who had recovered from COVID-19.

V gene TRBV5-4 combines with J gene TRBJ2-2, with D possibly being TRBD2 (5 bases). The V gene lost 5 bases and the J gene lost 0 bases, with 5 bases spanning the gap. The CDR3 consists of 13 residues. Germline V gene lookup returns CDR1 SGHNT and CDR2 YYREEE (reference sequence). The CDR3, as DNA: TGTGCCAGCAGACTAGCGAACACCGGGGAGCTGTTTTTT. It codes for CASRLANTGELFF. Drawing the rest from reference TRBV5-4 and TRBJ2-2, the complete variable domain is ETGVTQSPTHLIKTRGQQVTLRCSSQSGHNTVSWYQQALGQGPQFIFQYYREEENGRGNFPPRFSGLQFPNYSSELNVNALELDDSALYLCASRLANTGELFFGEGSRLTVL.

The chain carries TRBV7-3 and TRBJ2-1, with 16 positions matching TRBD2. Germline V lookup: CDR1 SGHTA, CDR2 FQGTGA. The J segment lost 2 bases and the V segment lost 5 bases, leaving 6 bases of the junction unmatched. The CDR3 runs to 18 residues. CDR3 sequence (DNA): TGTGCCAGCAGCCCAGGGACTAGCGGGAGGGGCCCCTACAATGAGCAGTTCTTC. This gives the protein CASSPGTSGRGPYNEQFF.

This clone was observed once. This chain connects TRBV28 to TRBJ2-1; the D is unclear. The ends were cut back, 4 bases at V and 7 bases at J, with 11 bases in the middle. CDR1 and CDR2 from the germline V gene are MDHEN and SYDVKM. This CDR3 has 13 residues. The DNA of the CDR3 is TGTGCCAGCAGTTCGCACAGTAGGAATGAGCAGTTCTTC. Its translation: CASSSHSRNEQFF.

Concerning this clone itself: The same CDR3 arises from other DNA sequences in this sample as well. The CDR3 loop reads CASSSSYEQYF. The CDR3 nucleotides read TGTGCCAGCAGCTCTTCCTACGAGCAGTACTTC. J is TRBJ2-7 and V is TRBV5-4, with D unresolved. Germline loops: CDR1 SGHNT, CDR2 YYREEE (reference sequence). The CDR3 is 11 residues long. The ends were cut back, 3 bases at V and 1 base at J, with 2 bases in the middle.

The chain uses TRBV5-4 and TRBJ2-1; 11 nucleotides match TRBD2. Germline CDR1 reads SGHNT; CDR2 reads YYREEE (reference sequence). The CDR3 totals 15 residues. V was clipped by 2 bases and J by 8 bases; unmatched bases: 6. The CDR3 protein is CASSFSGRATYEQFF. CDR3 coding DNA: TGTGCCAGCAGCTTTAGCGGGAGGGCCACGTATGAGCAGTTCTTC.

The rearrangement uses TRBV19 and TRBJ1-5; D is undetermined. There are 13 residues in the CDR3. Germline lookup yields CDR1 LNHDA and CDR2 SQIVND (reference sequence). V lost 11 bases and J 5 bases, leaving 16 bases between the germline ends. CDR3 bases: TGTGCCGGTGGTGGTAGCTGGGATCAGCCCCAGCATTTT. This gives the protein CAGGGSWDQPQHF.

This chain joins TRBV5-1 and TRBJ1-5; possibly TRBD1 for D (5 bases). The CDR3 consists of 15 residues. Trimming shortened V by 4 bases and J by 7 bases, and 18 bases separated the two germline ends. Germline V lookup: CDR1 SGHRS, CDR2 YFSETQ. CDR3 DNA sequence: TGCGCCAGCAGCCCCGGGCCCTGGGGCGGACAGCCCCAGCATTTT. It codes for CASSPGPWGGQPQHF.

V gene TRBV6-5 combines with J gene TRBJ2-7; possible D gene TRBD1, 6 bases. The CDR3 covers 13 residues. Germline CDR1 MNHEY, CDR2 SVGAGI. Trimming shortened V by 6 bases and J by 6 bases, and 15 bases separated the two germline ends. The CDR3 DNA reads TGTGCCAGCAGCCCCGTTGGGGGCTCCGAGCAGTACTTC. It encodes CASSPVGGSEQYF.

This chain links TRBV5-8 with TRBJ1-5; 8 bases are a match to TRBD1. The CDR3 runs 18 residues. From germline, CDR1 is SGHTS and CDR2 YDEGEE. V lost 4 bases, J lost 1 base, and 13 bases stayed unmatched. CDR3 coding DNA: TGTGCCAGCAGCGCCGGACAGGGAATGGATGTAAGCAATCAGCCCCAGCATTTT. It codes for CASSAGQGMDVSNQPQHF.

J is TRBJ2-7 and V is TRBV27; maybe TRBD2 (6 bases). Trimming shortened V by 3 bases and J by 4 bases, and 16 bases separated the two germline ends. The germline V gene encodes CDR1 MNHEY and CDR2 SMNVEV (reference sequence). CDR3 length: 15 residues. CDR3 nucleotides: TGTGCCAGCAGTTTTTTCGGGGGAGGTTCGTACGAGCAGTACTTC. Translating it yields CASSFFGGGSYEQYF.

The chain carries TRBV2 and TRBJ2-7; 7 nucleotides match TRBD2. This CDR3 spans 17 amino acids. Trimming took 5 bases from V and 5 from J; bases not matched to a gene: 18. The germline V gene has CDR1 SNHLY and CDR2 FYNNEI. The CDR3 reads CASSKPGLQIGLHEQYF. CDR3 bases: TGTGCCAGCAGTAAACCGGGACTACAAATCGGGCTCCACGAGCAGTACTTC.

The chain is built from TRBV6-5 and TRBJ2-5; a weak D match, TRBD2 (7 bases). CDR3 length: 14 amino acids. The germline V and J ends were trimmed by 7 bases and 3 bases, with 15 bases remaining between them. Looked up from germline, CDR1 is MNHEY and CDR2 is SVGAGI. CDR3 region: CASTKGGEEETQYF. The CDR3 DNA is TGTGCCAGCACCAAAGGGGGGGAGGAAGAGACCCAGTACTTC.

The chain couples TRBV14 to TRBJ2-1, with 7 positions matching TRBD2. V trimming: 8 bases; J trimming: 0 bases; junction bases outside the gene matches: 7. Germline CDR1 reads SGHDN; CDR2 reads FVKESK. CDR3 length equals 15 residues. This CDR3 is CASGVTSHSYNEQFF. As DNA, the CDR3 is TGTGCCAGCGGGGTGACTAGCCACTCCTACAATGAGCAGTTCTTC.

The chain employs TRBV14 and TRBJ2-5, with 7 bases that match TRBD1. The CDR3 totals 12 residues. J gave up 4 bases and V 4 bases, and 0 bases lay outside the gene matches. Per the germline V gene, CDR1 is SGHDN and CDR2 is FVKESK. CDR3: CASSRDRETQYF. The CDR3 nucleotides read TGTGCCAGCAGCCGGGACAGAGAGACCCAGTACTTC.

This clone has only one observation. This chain uses TRBV28 with TRBJ1-2; 9 nucleotides align to TRBD1. The V gene end was trimmed by 5 bases and the J gene end by 5 bases; junction bases not matched to a gene: 6. Per the germline V gene, CDR1 is MDHEN and CDR2 is SYDVKM. The length of the CDR3 is 14 residues. CDR3 sequence (DNA): TGTGCCAGCAGTCCCGGGACAGGGCGATATGGCTACACCTTC. Residues: CASSPGTGRYGYTF.

The rearrangement uses TRBV19 and TRBJ2-5, with 8 bases matching TRBD2. Germline CDR1 is LNHDA and CDR2 is SQIVND (reference sequence). The CDR3 runs 15 residues. V shed 3 bases and J 4 bases; nucleotides not matched to a gene: 7. CDR3 amino acids: CASSMSGAGAETQYF. The CDR3 nucleotides are TGTGCCAGTAGTATGTCGGGAGCGGGGGCAGAGACCCAGTACTTC.

The chain couples TRBV11-2 to TRBJ1-3, with D hard to call. V was cut by 2 bases and J by 7 bases, with 6 bases left in between. In germline, CDR1 is SGHAT, CDR2 FQNNGV. This CDR3 is 12 amino acids long. Written as DNA, the CDR3 is TGTGCCAGCAGCTTATTTCGGAACACCATATATTTT. Translated: CASSLFRNTIYF. Complete variable domain (other parts from reference TRBV11-2 and TRBJ1-3): EAGVAQSPRYKIIEKRQSVAFWCNPISGHATLYWYQQILGQGPKLLIQFQNNGVVDDSQLPKDRFSAERLKGVDSTLKIQPAKLEDSAVYLCASSLFRNTIYFGEGSWLTVV.